These 31 T cell receptor beta chains were all obtained from the same sample, sequenced in a study of beta chain features in type 1 diabetes. Investigators reverse transcribed all isolated RNA, so they sequenced expressed TCRB transcripts. Data came from immunoSEQ multiplex PCR; TCRdb stores just in-frame clones and leaves some out. The data hold 500,000 to 700,000 clones, with about a sixth observed a single time. Specimen: naive CD4+ T cells from blood. All receptors derive from a young man in good health.

The chain is built from TRBV12-5 and TRBJ2-1; D remains ambiguous. The length of the CDR3 is 16 residues. Trimming left V 0 bases short and J 0 bases short, with 9 bases between. The germline V gene has CDR1 LGHNT and CDR2 FRNRAP. CDR3 loop: CASGLVVARSYNEQFF. Written as DNA, the CDR3 is TGTGCTAGTGGTTTGGTTGTCGCCCGCTCCTACAATGAGCAGTTCTTC.

V gene TRBV18 combines with J gene TRBJ1-6; 7 nucleotides align to TRBD1. CDR1 and CDR2 from the germline V gene are KGHSH and LQKENI. The length of the CDR3 is 16 residues. Losses at the gene ends were 6 bases for V and 5 bases for J; bases not matched to a gene: 10. As DNA, the CDR3 is TGTGCCAGCTCTTCCGGGGGCACAGGGGATAATTCACCCCTCCACTTT. This sequence encodes CASSSGGTGDNSPLHF.

This chain uses TRBV7-2 with TRBJ2-5; tentative D call: TRBD2 (5 bases). V was pared by 2 bases and J by 13 bases, with 20 bases between. The length of the CDR3 is 14 residues. Per the germline V gene, CDR1 is SGHTA and CDR2 is FQGNSA. The DNA for the CDR3 is TGTGCCAGCAGCTTAAGCGCGCGGGCCTCGTCGTTGTACTTC. This gives the protein CASSLSARASSLYF. The complete variable domain, with remaining parts taken from reference TRBV7-2 and TRBJ2-5, reads GAGVSQSPSNKVTEKGKDVELRCDPISGHTALYWYRQSLGQGLEFLIYFQGNSAPDKSGLPSDRFSAERTGGSVSTLTIQRTQQEDSAVYLCASSLSARASSLYFGPGTRLLVL.

This rearrangement joins TRBV7-6 to TRBJ2-5, with D possibly being TRBD1 or TRBD2 (6 bases each). With 2 bases removed from V and 2 bases from J, the gap between germline ends came to 18 bases. CDR1 is SGHVS and CDR2 is FNYEAQ in the germline V gene. There are 17 residues in the CDR3. CDR3: CASSLLRWGASQETQYF. The CDR3 region has the DNA TGTGCCAGCAGCTTACTAAGGTGGGGGGCCAGTCAAGAGACCCAGTACTTC. Full variable domain (outside the CDR3, taken from reference TRBV7-6 and TRBJ2-5): GAGVSQSPRYKVTKRGQDVALRCDPISGHVSLYWYRQALGQGPEFLTYFNYEAQQDKSGLPNDRFSAERPEGSISTLTIQRTEQRDSAMYRCASSLLRWGASQETQYFGPGTRLLVL.

The rearrangement links TRBV4-2 to TRBJ2-3, with D possibly being TRBD2 (5 bases). From germline, CDR1 is LGHNA and CDR2 YNFKEQ. Trimming stripped 0 bases from V and 9 bases from J, with 16 bases between. There are 15 residues in the CDR3. The CDR3 bases are TGTGCCAGCAGCCAAGAGGGAGCCCCGCAGAGAACGCAGTATTTT. Its protein is CASSQEGAPQRTQYF.

The rearrangement links TRBV5-4 to TRBJ2-5; 10 bases match TRBD1. The CDR3 runs to 16 residues. Unmatched junction bases numbered 9, after V lost 5 bases and J lost 2 bases. Germline V CDR1 and CDR2: SGHNT, YYREEE (reference sequence). This CDR3 is CASRSDRGRTQETQYF. The CDR3 nucleotides read TGTGCCAGCAGGTCCGACAGGGGGCGAACACAAGAGACCCAGTACTTC.

V is TRBV25-1 and J is TRBJ2-2; 8 nucleotides align to TRBD1. Germline CDR1 is MGHDK and CDR2 is SYGVNS. The length of the CDR3 is 15 residues. V was clipped by 4 bases and J by 6 bases; unmatched bases: 7. The CDR3 nucleotides read TGTGCCAGCAGTGGACAGGGGTTAGCCGCCGGGGAGCTGTTTTTT. As protein: CASSGQGLAAGELFF.

Comments on this clone: This specimen includes other DNA sequences encoding the same CDR3. The chain links TRBV2 to TRBJ2-7; D gene unclear. CDR1 and CDR2 from the germline V gene are SNHLY and FYNNEI. The germline V and J ends were trimmed by 6 bases and 0 bases, with 6 bases remaining between them. CDR3 length: 12 residues. The CDR3 DNA follows: TGTGCCAGCAGGGGTAGCTCCTACGAGCAGTACTTC. Its protein is CASRGSSYEQYF.

J is TRBJ1-2 and V is TRBV2, with 7 positions matching TRBD1. Germline assignment: CDR1 SNHLY and CDR2 FYNNEI. With 5 bases clipped from V and 3 bases from J, the junction kept 6 bases outside the gene matches. The CDR3 runs to 14 residues. The DNA of the CDR3 is TGTGCCAGCAGTAAGGGACAGTCCCACTATGGCTACACCTTC. Protein: CASSKGQSHYGYTF.

The genes are TRBV5-1 and TRBJ1-2; 9 nucleotides line up with TRBD1. This CDR3 region has 14 residues. After removal of 5 bases from V and 5 bases from J, the junction contained 7 bases not matched to a gene. CDR1 is SGHRS and CDR2 is YFSETQ in the germline V gene. CDR3 nucleotides: TGCGCCAGCAGTGAGGGACAGGGCGGGTATGGCTACACCTTC. Residues: CASSEGQGGYGYTF.

The V call is TRBV7-2, the J call TRBJ2-5; 7 nucleotides agree with TRBD1. The CDR3 length is 15 residues. Trimming removed 4 bases from V and 1 base from J; junction bases left unmatched: 6. Looked up from germline, CDR1 is SGHTA and CDR2 is FQGNSA. The CDR3 DNA follows: TGTGCCAGCAGCTACAGGGGCTCGGCCCAAGAGACCCAGTACTTC. Its protein product is CASSYRGSAQETQYF.

This clone was recorded a few times. The chain combines TRBV19 with TRBJ1-2, with TRBD1 as a possible D gene (6 bases). V was pared by 4 bases and J by 2 bases, with 14 bases between. The V gene's germline CDR1 is LNHDA and CDR2 SQIVND (reference sequence). The CDR3 is made up of 15 amino acids. This CDR3 is CASSTAEGGNYGYTF. Here the CDR3 DNA reads TGTGCCAGTAGTACTGCGGAGGGGGGAAACTATGGCTACACCTTC.

This clone was picked up a small number of times. The chain is built from TRBV29-1 and TRBJ1-2; the D is unclear. V shed 7 bases and J shed 0 bases, with 12 bases lying between them. Germline V gene data show CDR1 as SQVTM and CDR2 as ANQGSEA. CDR3 length: 13 amino acids. The CDR3 DNA reads TGCAGCGCCGGTGGGAGAACTAACTATGGCTACACCTTC. Translating it yields CSAGGRTNYGYTF.

A note on this clone: The same CDR3 is also encoded by other DNA sequences in this sample. The V call is TRBV5-1, the J call TRBJ1-1; 7 positions agree with TRBD1. Germline lookup yields CDR1 SGHRS and CDR2 YFSETQ. The V gene end was trimmed by 2 bases and the J gene end by 0 bases; junction bases not matched to a gene: 1. The CDR3 runs to 14 residues. The CDR3 DNA sequence: TGCGCCAGCAGCTTAGACAGGGTGAACACTGAAGCTTTCTTT. Encoded protein: CASSLDRVNTEAFF.

Only a few counts were recorded for this clone. The rearrangement links TRBV7-2 to TRBJ2-3; D is possibly TRBD1 (5 bases). This CDR3 has 14 residues. V was clipped by 3 bases and J by 1 base, with 8 bases between them. CDR1 is SGHTA, CDR2 FQGNSA, per germline. In DNA form, the CDR3 reads TGTGCCAGCAGCTTCAGCAGGGGCACAGATACGCAGTATTTT. It yields the protein CASSFSRGTDTQYF. Combining the CDR3 with reference TRBV7-2 and TRBJ2-3 gives the whole variable domain GAGVSQSPSNKVTEKGKDVELRCDPISGHTALYWYRQSLGQGLEFLIYFQGNSAPDKSGLPSDRFSAERTGGSVSTLTIQRTQQEDSAVYLCASSFSRGTDTQYFGPGTRLTVL.

This clone occurred a few times. The J gene is TRBJ1-5, the V gene TRBV2; a possible D gene is TRBD1 (5 bases). The germline V gene encodes CDR1 SNHLY and CDR2 FYNNEI. CDR3 length equals 16 residues. Trimming took 0 bases from V and 2 from J, leaving 11 bases between them. In DNA form, the CDR3 reads TGTGCCAGCAGTGAAGCGTCAGGGAGTGGCAATCAGCCCCAGCATTTT. Residues: CASSEASGSGNQPQHF.

The chain combines TRBV7-2 with TRBJ2-7; TRBD1 agrees at 7 bases. V shed 5 bases and J 2 bases; nucleotides not matched to a gene: 9. The CDR3 length is 15 residues. Looked up from germline, CDR1 is SGHTA and CDR2 is FQGNSA. The CDR3 protein is CASSPWGRGTYEQYF. DNA for the CDR3: TGTGCCAGCAGCCCTTGGGGCAGGGGGACCTACGAGCAGTACTTC.

The chain uses TRBV7-2 and TRBJ2-5; perhaps TRBD1 as D (7 bases). Germline values: CDR1 SGHTA, CDR2 FQGNSA. The germline V and J ends were trimmed by 4 bases and 1 base, with 13 bases remaining between them. CDR3 length: 15 amino acids. The CDR3 spells CASSYQGGTQETQYF. The CDR3 DNA follows: TGTGCCAGCAGCTACCAGGGGGGCACCCAAGAGACCCAGTACTTC.

Points on this clone: An end of the junction does not agree with germline; a read error may underlie this. This chain uses TRBV30 with TRBJ2-6; the D gene is possibly TRBD1 (5 bases). This CDR3 comprises 21 residues. CDR1 is GTSNPN, CDR2 SVGIG, per germline (reference sequence). The CDR3 DNA reads TGTGCCTGGAGTGTCCACCTCTATCGTGTGACAGTACACTCTGGGGCCAACGTCCCGACTTTC. Translating it yields CAWSVHLYRVTVHSGANVPTF. The full variable domain, rest sourced from reference TRBV30 and TRBJ2-6, is SQTIHQWPATLVQPVGSPLSLECTVEGTSNPNLYWYRQAAGRGLQLLFYSVGIGQISSEVPQNLSASRPQDRQFILSSKKLLLSDSGFYLCAWSVHLYRVTVHSGANVPTFGAGSRLTVL.

The V and J genes are TRBV9 and TRBJ1-5; D might be TRBD1 (5 bases). This CDR3 contains 17 residues. From germline, CDR1 is SGDLS and CDR2 YYNGEE. The germline V and J ends were trimmed by 7 bases and 0 bases, with 20 bases remaining between them. The CDR3 reads CASSPGGTIFSNQPQHF. The CDR3 DNA follows: TGTGCCAGCTCCCCCGGGGGAACCATCTTTAGCAATCAGCCCCAGCATTTT.

Only a few counts were recorded for this clone. The rearrangement joins TRBV5-4 to TRBJ1-1; no reliable D call. Per germline, CDR1 SGHNT and CDR2 YYREEE (reference sequence). This CDR3 spans 13 amino acids. V shed 2 bases and J shed 5 bases, with 10 bases lying between them. The CDR3 loop is CASSFGRGTEAFF. DNA for the CDR3: TGTGCCAGCAGCTTCGGGAGAGGTACTGAAGCTTTCTTT.

This clone was observed a handful of times. This chain joins TRBV28 and TRBJ2-3; 9 nucleotides agree with TRBD1. The CDR3 covers 17 residues. With V trimmed by 4 bases and J by 2 bases, 10 bases remained unmatched. Looked up from germline, CDR1 is MDHEN and CDR2 is SYDVKM. The CDR3: CASSSGTGGRITDTQYF. Here the CDR3 DNA reads TGTGCCAGCAGTTCCGGAACAGGGGGCCGTATCACAGATACGCAGTATTTT.

This clone was seen more than once but under ten times. The chain links TRBV5-1 to TRBJ1-2; no clear D gene. The CDR3 loop spans 12 amino acids. Trimming removed 5 bases at V and 0 bases at J, with 5 bases between. Germline V gene lookup returns CDR1 SGHRS and CDR2 YFSETQ. CDR3 DNA sequence: TGCGCCAGCAGGCCAACTAACTATGGCTACACCTTC. It is translated as CASRPTNYGYTF.

V is TRBV5-1 and J is TRBJ1-4; no definite D call. CDR3 length equals 16 residues. Germline V lookup: CDR1 SGHRS, CDR2 YFSETQ. Trimming took 0 bases from V and 5 from J, leaving 14 bases between them. CDR3 nucleotides: TGCGCCAGCAGCTTGGGGCCTTTTACTACGAATGAAAAACTGTTTTTT. Its protein is CASSLGPFTTNEKLFF.

The rearrangement uses TRBV18 and TRBJ2-7; no definite D call. V was cut by 1 base and J by 5 bases, with 15 bases left in between. Germline CDR1 KGHSH, CDR2 LQKENI. There are 15 residues in the CDR3. CDR3 in amino acids: CASSPRRSNIHEQYF. The DNA of the CDR3 is TGTGCCAGCTCACCACGGCGGTCGAATATCCACGAGCAGTACTTC.

V gene TRBV4-2 combines with J gene TRBJ2-7; 7 nucleotides agree with TRBD2. CDR1 is LGHNA, CDR2 YNFKEQ, per germline. Germline trimming cut 10 bases from V and 5 bases from J; bases unmatched to any gene: 14. The CDR3 covers 14 residues. As DNA, the CDR3 is TGTGCCACCCTCCGCGGGGGAGCTAGTCACGAGCAGTACTTC. Translating gives CATLRGGASHEQYF.

This chain links TRBV27 with TRBJ1-5; D may be TRBD1 (6 bases). The CDR3 spans 16 residues. Trimming removed 8 bases from V and 1 base from J, with 18 bases in between. Germline loops: CDR1 MNHEY, CDR2 SMNVEV (reference sequence). In DNA, the CDR3 is TGTGCCAGCGGCATGACAGGAGGGCGGAGCAATCAGCCCCAGCATTTT. It translates to CASGMTGGRSNQPQHF.

This clone came up a few times. J is TRBJ2-2 and V is TRBV29-1, with D perhaps TRBD2 (5 bases). The ends were cut back, 6 bases at V and 0 bases at J, with 8 bases in the middle. The CDR3 is 13 residues long. CDR1 and CDR2 (germline): SQVTM, ANQGSEA. The CDR3 sequence: CSVGISNTGELFF. The CDR3 DNA reads as TGCAGCGTCGGGATCTCGAACACCGGGGAGCTGTTTTTT.

This clone was found a few times. This chain connects TRBV27 to TRBJ1-5; D unresolved. V was pared by 2 bases and J by 3 bases, with 5 bases between. The CDR3 is 13 amino acids. In germline, CDR1 is MNHEY, CDR2 SMNVEV (reference sequence). CDR3 protein: CASSLNFNQPQHF. The DNA for the CDR3 is TGTGCCAGCAGTTTAAATTTCAATCAGCCCCAGCATTTT.

The chain uses TRBV9 and TRBJ1-1, with a possible D match to TRBD1 (6 bases). The germline V and J ends were trimmed by 0 bases and 5 bases, with 14 bases remaining between them. The CDR3 loop spans 15 amino acids. Germline-derived CDR1 and CDR2 are SGDLS and YYNGEE. In DNA form, the CDR3 reads TGTGCCAGCAGCGTAGTCTCAGGGGTTCGGACTGAAGCTTTCTTT. This gives the protein CASSVVSGVRTEAFF.

V usage is TRBV7-2 and J usage is TRBJ2-1; D perhaps matches TRBD2 (6 bases). Per germline, CDR1 SGHTA and CDR2 FQGNSA. This CDR3 comprises 16 residues. The germline V and J ends were trimmed by 5 bases and 10 bases, with 24 bases remaining between them. The CDR3 loop is CASSPEERVKIREQFF. The CDR3, as DNA: TGTGCCAGCAGCCCCGAGGAGCGGGTAAAGATTCGAGAGCAGTTCTTC.